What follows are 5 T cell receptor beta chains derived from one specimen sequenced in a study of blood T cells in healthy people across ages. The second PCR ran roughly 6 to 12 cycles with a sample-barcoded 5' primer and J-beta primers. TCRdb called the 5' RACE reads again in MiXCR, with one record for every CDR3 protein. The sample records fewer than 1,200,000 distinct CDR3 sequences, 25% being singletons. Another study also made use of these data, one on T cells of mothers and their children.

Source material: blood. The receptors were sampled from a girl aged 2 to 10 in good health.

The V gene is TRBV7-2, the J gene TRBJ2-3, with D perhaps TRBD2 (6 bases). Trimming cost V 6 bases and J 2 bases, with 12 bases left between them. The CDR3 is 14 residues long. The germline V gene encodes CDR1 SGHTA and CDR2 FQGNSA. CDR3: CASRRGVTTDTQYF. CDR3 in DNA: TGTGCCAGCAGGCGCGGGGTTACCACAGATACGCAGTATTTT.

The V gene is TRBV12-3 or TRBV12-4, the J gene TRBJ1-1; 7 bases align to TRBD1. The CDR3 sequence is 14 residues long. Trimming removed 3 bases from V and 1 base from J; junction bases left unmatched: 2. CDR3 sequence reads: CASSLTGKNTEAFF. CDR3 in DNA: TGTGCCAGCAGTTTGACAGGGAAGAACACTGAAGCTTTCTTT.

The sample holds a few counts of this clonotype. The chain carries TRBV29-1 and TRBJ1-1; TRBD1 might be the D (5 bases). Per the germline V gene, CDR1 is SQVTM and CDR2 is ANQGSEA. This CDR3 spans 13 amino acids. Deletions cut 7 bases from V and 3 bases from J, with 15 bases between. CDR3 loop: CSGIKGRDTEAFF. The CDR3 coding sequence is TGCAGCGGGATTAAGGGGAGGGACACTGAAGCTTTCTTT. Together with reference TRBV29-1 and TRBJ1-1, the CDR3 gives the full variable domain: SAVISQKPSRDICQRGTSLTIQCQVDSQVTMMFWYRQQPGQSLTLIATANQGSEATYESGFVIDKFPISRPNLTFSTLTVSNMSPEDSSIYLCSGIKGRDTEAFFGQGTRLTVV.

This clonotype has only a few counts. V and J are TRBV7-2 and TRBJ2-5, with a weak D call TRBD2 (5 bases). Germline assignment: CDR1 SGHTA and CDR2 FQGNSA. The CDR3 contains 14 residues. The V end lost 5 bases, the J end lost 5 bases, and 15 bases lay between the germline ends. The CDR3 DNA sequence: TGTGCCAGCAGCGCCGGCCCGTCGGGGGAGACCCAGTACTTC. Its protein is CASSAGPSGETQYF.

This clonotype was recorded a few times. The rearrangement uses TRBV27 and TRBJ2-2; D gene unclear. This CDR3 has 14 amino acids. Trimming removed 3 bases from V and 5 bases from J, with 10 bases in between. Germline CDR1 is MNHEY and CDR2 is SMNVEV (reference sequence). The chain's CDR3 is CASSFLLETGELFF. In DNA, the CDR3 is TGTGCCAGCAGTTTTCTCCTGGAAACCGGGGAGCTGTTTTTT.